Sequencing of this TCR beta chain was carried out in a study of blood T cell repertoires in COVID-19. The overall study: The United States, Italy and Spain provided the acute and convalescent COVID-19 samples. T cells, B-cell-depleted T cells, or PBMCs supplied cDNA or gDNA.

CDR3 length equals 12 residues. Germline CDR1 is MGHDK and CDR2 is SYGVNS. V lost 4 bases to trimming and J lost 0 bases, with 4 bases between them. How the authors handled the data: Amplifying reference gene primers gave estimates of nucleated cell counts. Libraries were prepared by immunoSEQ multiplex PCR; TCRdb keeps only in-frame clonotypes and omits some of them. Clonal size and the V and J genes are those of that table, whereas D and trimming came from the DNA. The sample lists approximately 190,000 clones; about 85% were seen once. This clonotype was obtained from a human donor in a cohort sampled during active COVID-19. The chain combines TRBV25-1 with TRBJ2-7; no reliable D call. Sequencing was done on a sample of peripheral blood. CDR3 DNA sequence: TGTGCCAGCAGTGGAGACTCCTACGAGCAGTACTTC. Its protein is CASSGDSYEQYF.